This note documents a single TCR beta chain sequence. The data were obtained in a study of memory CD4+ T cells and cytomegalovirus serostatus. The sort gate was single viable CD3+CD4+CD8-CD45RO+ cells for memory CD4+ T cells. Per germline, CDR1 SGDLS and CDR2 YYNGEE. There are 15 residues in the CDR3. Trimming at V came to 2 bases and at J to 8 bases, leaving 8 bases not matched to a gene. Assay: immunoSEQ multiplex PCR; the TCRdb copy retains only in-frame clones and omits some. The sample holds 84,000 or so clones; 65% to 85% are singletons and the top ten take less than 0.9%. The V call is TRBV9, the J call TRBJ1-3; TRBD1 agrees at 9 bases. The clonotype originates from an adult in good health and CMV-seronegative. Sequencing was done on a sample of memory CD4+ T cells from blood. The CDR3 spells CASSVWDRAVDTIYF. The CDR3 nucleotides are TGTGCCAGCAGCGTTTGGGACAGGGCGGTGGACACCATATATTTT. Based on the CDR3 plus reference TRBV9 and TRBJ1-3, the full variable domain is DSGVTQTPKHLITATGQRVTLRCSPRSGDLSVYWYQQSLDQGLQFLIQYYNGEERAKGNILERFSAQQFPDLHSELNLSSLELGDSALYFCASSVWDRAVDTIYFGEGSWLTVV.